This TCR beta chain was captured in a study of blood T cell repertoires in COVID-19. Study-wide background: The study drew acute and convalescent COVID-19 samples from the United States, Italy and Spain. T cells, B-cell-depleted T cells, or PBMCs supplied cDNA or gDNA.

In the original analysis: Estimation of nucleated cell counts relied on the amplification of reference gene primers. TCRdb's copy holds only in-frame clones and misses some; the assay was immunoSEQ multiplex PCR. V and J calls and clone size follow that table, whereas D and trimming were derived from the DNA. Found here are 90,000 to 110,000 clones, approximately 85% of them singletons; the top ten hold roughly 4.5%. CDR3 length equals 12 residues. The V gene's germline CDR1 is MGHRA and CDR2 YSYEKL. With 1 base removed from V and 3 bases from J, the gap between germline ends came to 3 bases. The sample was peripheral blood. The rearrangement joins TRBV4-1 to TRBJ2-5; D not resolved. This TCR derives from a man aged 45 to 65 with acute or convalescent COVID-19. CDR3 nucleotides: TGCGCCAGCAGCCAAGTAGAAGAGACCCAGTACTTC. Its protein product is CASSQVEETQYF.